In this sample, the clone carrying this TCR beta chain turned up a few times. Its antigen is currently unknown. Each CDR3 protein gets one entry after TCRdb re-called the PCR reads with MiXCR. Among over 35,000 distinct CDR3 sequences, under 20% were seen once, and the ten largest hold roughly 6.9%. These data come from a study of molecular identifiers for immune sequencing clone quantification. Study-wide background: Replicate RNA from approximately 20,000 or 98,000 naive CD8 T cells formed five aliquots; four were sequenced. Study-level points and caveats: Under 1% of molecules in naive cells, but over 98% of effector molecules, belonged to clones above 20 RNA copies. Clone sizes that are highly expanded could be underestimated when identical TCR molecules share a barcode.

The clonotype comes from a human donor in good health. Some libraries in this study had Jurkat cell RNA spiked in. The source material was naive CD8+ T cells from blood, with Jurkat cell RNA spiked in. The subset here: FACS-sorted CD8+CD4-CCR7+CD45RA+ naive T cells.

This CDR3 is CSVEAGVQFDRDRFF. Written as DNA, the CDR3 is TGCAGCGTTGAAGCCGGGGTCCAGTTTGACAGGGATCGGTTCTTC. The genes are TRBV29-1 and TRBJ2-1; 7 bases agree with TRBD1. This CDR3 is built from 15 residues. Trimming removed 1 base from V and 15 bases from J; junction bases left unmatched: 18. The germline gives CDR1 SQVTM, CDR2 ANQGSEA.